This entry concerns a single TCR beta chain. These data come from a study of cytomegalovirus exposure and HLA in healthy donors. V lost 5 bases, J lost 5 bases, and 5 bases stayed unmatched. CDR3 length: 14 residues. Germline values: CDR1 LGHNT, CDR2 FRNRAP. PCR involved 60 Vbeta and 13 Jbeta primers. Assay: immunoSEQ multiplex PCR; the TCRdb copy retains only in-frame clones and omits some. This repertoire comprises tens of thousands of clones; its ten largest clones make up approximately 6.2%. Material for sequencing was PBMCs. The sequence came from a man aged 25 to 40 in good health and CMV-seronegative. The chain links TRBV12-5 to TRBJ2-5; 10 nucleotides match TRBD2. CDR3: CASGPGLAAETQYF. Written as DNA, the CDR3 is TGTGCTAGTGGTCCTGGACTAGCGGCCGAGACCCAGTACTTC.